This paragraph reports one T cell receptor (beta chain). As yet, its antigen is unknown. Time point in this sample: persistent/refractory GD, antithyroid drugs over 5 years with positive TRAb. Preparation of the TCR library used RNA extracted from PBMCs. Blood from the periphery, nine milliliters in all, was drawn into EDTA tubes. In building TCR beta libraries, iRepertoire HTBI primers were used together with Arm-PCR of CDR3 regions. MiXCR was run by TCRdb on the multiplex PCR reads, yielding one entry per CDR3 protein. The sample holds approximately 470,000 distinct CDR3 sequences, roughly 20% seen once. This entry comes from a study of regulatory T cells in long-lasting Graves disease. Findings and caveats of the study: Fewer public clonotypes were shared by new patients (just under 1,000) than by persistent patients (2,741).

The sequence derives from a female donor with Graves disease. Material: peripheral blood mononuclear cells (PBMCs), obtained when the disease was refractory, from a patient treated with antithyroid drugs.

CDR3 coding DNA: TGTGCCTGGCGGACCCAGGGGGCGCAGGGGGAGCAGTACTTC. This gives the protein CAWRTQGAQGEQYF. This rearrangement joins TRBV30 to TRBJ2-7; 8 nucleotides match TRBD1. The CDR3 has 14 residues. Germline values: CDR1 GTSNPN, CDR2 SVGIG (reference sequence). V was pared by 5 bases and J by 7 bases, with 13 bases of the junction left unmatched.